One sample yielded the 24 T cell receptor beta chains listed below, sequenced in a study of a mutant IDH1 vaccine in newly diagnosed glioma. These receptors have no identified antigens. Described time point: week 5, during vaccination. Mutant IDH1 20-mer peptide, at 300 ug, made up each vaccine dose, with topical imiquimod. Data came from immunoSEQ multiplex PCR; TCRdb stores just in-frame clones and leaves some out. Among some 55,000 clones listed, about nine tenths were seen once. Here the sequenced sample was PBMCs, taken from a glioma patient whose treatment included an IDH1 peptide vaccine. These receptors all come from a woman between 40 and 55 years old with glioma.

This chain uses TRBV6-5 with TRBJ1-4; 8 bases fit TRBD1. Germline-derived CDR1 and CDR2 are MNHEY and SVGAGI. Unmatched junction bases numbered 13, after V lost 4 bases and J lost 9 bases. There are 16 residues in the CDR3. CDR3 DNA sequence: TGTGCCAGCAGTTTAACGACAGGGGCTGTCCTGAAAAAACTGTTTTTT. Translating gives CASSLTTGAVLKKLFF.

The rearrangement links TRBV5-1 to TRBJ1-1, with D perhaps matching TRBD1 (6 bases). The CDR3 has 13 amino acids. Germline V lookup: CDR1 SGHRS, CDR2 YFSETQ. V lost 2 bases and J lost 3, with 8 bases in between. CDR3 sequence (DNA): TGCGCCAGCAGCTTACACAGGGACACTGAAGCTTTCTTT. Translation gives CASSLHRDTEAFF.

As concerns this clone: The same CDR3 arises from other DNA sequences in this sample as well. The chain joins TRBV5-1 to TRBJ1-2; D is possibly TRBD1 (5 bases). The CDR3 has 14 residues. The germline gives CDR1 SGHRS, CDR2 YFSETQ. The V gene lost 0 bases and the J gene lost 4 bases, with 10 bases spanning the gap. In DNA form, the CDR3 reads TGCGCCAGCAGCTTGGGGCAGGGAGGCTATGGCTACACCTTC. It specifies CASSLGQGGYGYTF.

This clone was observed once. V is TRBV6-6 and J is TRBJ1-1; D is uncertain. This CDR3 has 12 residues. Trimming left V 2 bases short and J 7 bases short, with 8 bases between. The germline gives CDR1 MNHNY, CDR2 SVGAGI (reference sequence). The CDR3, as DNA: TGTGCCAGCAGTTACCCGGAAAGTGAAGCTTTCTTT. This encodes CASSYPESEAFF.

V and J are TRBV14 and TRBJ1-1; TRBD1 aligns across 8 bases. This CDR3 has 13 residues. CDR1 and CDR2 (germline): SGHDN, FVKESK. The V and J ends lost 4 bases and 5 bases, in that order; junction bases with no gene match: 3. CDR3 amino acids: CASSPDRGTEAFF. The CDR3 DNA reads as TGTGCCAGCAGCCCCGACAGGGGTACTGAAGCTTTCTTT.

The CDR3 loop is CASSLGLAGNTQYF. The CDR3 region has the DNA TGTGCCAGCAGCCTGGGACTAGCGGGGAATACGCAGTATTTT. This chain links TRBV6-5 with TRBJ2-3, with 13 bases identical to TRBD2. Germline-derived CDR1 and CDR2 are MNHEY and SVGAGI. The CDR3 totals 14 residues. V shed 6 bases and J 7 bases; nucleotides not matched to a gene: 4.

The J gene is TRBJ2-5, the V gene TRBV7-2; TRBD2 might be the D (6 bases). The length of the CDR3 is 13 residues. CDR1 SGHTA and CDR2 FQGNSA come from the germline V gene. Trimming pared 5 bases from V and 5 bases from J, leaving 12 bases between. As DNA, the CDR3 is TGTGCCAGCAGCCCGGGGGTGGTCGAGACCCAGTACTTC. Translated: CASSPGVVETQYF.

J is TRBJ1-6 and V is TRBV2; D gene ambiguous. Trimming pared 7 bases from V and 3 bases from J, leaving 10 bases between. Germline loops: CDR1 SNHLY, CDR2 FYNNEI. This CDR3 is 14 amino acids long. The CDR3 DNA follows: TGTGCCAGCAAGGTGGCAGTCTATAATTCACCCCTCCACTTT. Amino acids: CASKVAVYNSPLHF.

The V call is TRBV18, the J call TRBJ1-3; D might be TRBD1 (5 bases). The CDR3 is 17 amino acids. Trimming pared 4 bases from V and 0 bases from J, leaving 16 bases between. Germline V CDR1 and CDR2: KGHSH, LQKENI. In DNA, the CDR3 is TGTGCCAGCTCACTCATCCAGGGCGTGAGCTCTGGAAACACCATATATTTT. Amino acid sequence: CASSLIQGVSSGNTIYF.

V usage is TRBV4-2 and J usage is TRBJ2-7; 9 nucleotides agree with TRBD2. Trimming cost V 5 bases and J 3 bases; bases outside gene matches: 23. Germline V gene lookup returns CDR1 LGHNA and CDR2 YNFKEQ. This CDR3 has 20 residues. In DNA form, the CDR3 reads TGTGCCAGCAGCTATCAAGGGGGAGCGGGAGGTGGACTGGGGAACTACGAGCAGTACTTC. Its protein is CASSYQGGAGGGLGNYEQYF.

The rearrangement uses TRBV5-4 and TRBJ1-1; TRBD1 might be the D (5 bases). CDR1 is SGHNT, CDR2 YYREEE, per germline (reference sequence). Between the trimmed V and J ends, which lost 2 bases and 5 bases, there was a span of 28 bases. The CDR3 is 19 residues long. CDR3: CASSLESGMVFGSMTEAFF. CDR3 bases: TGTGCCAGCAGCTTAGAATCAGGGATGGTGTTTGGAAGTATGACTGAAGCTTTCTTT.

This sequence joins TRBV14 and TRBJ2-1, with 12 bases lining up with TRBD2. The CDR3 covers 17 residues. CDR1 and CDR2 from the germline V gene are SGHDN and FVKESK. V shed 1 base, J shed 8 bases, and the junction held 9 bases outside the gene matches. CDR3 region: CASSQGRLAGVVDEQFF. CDR3 nucleotide sequence: TGTGCCAGCAGCCAAGGACGACTAGCGGGAGTGGTCGATGAGCAGTTCTTC.

With regard to this clone: One end of the junction fails to match germline, which may point to a read error. The chain carries TRBV4-1 and TRBJ1-1; D call uncertain. The CDR3 loop spans 13 amino acids. Germline-derived CDR1 and CDR2 are MGHRA and YSYEKL. The CDR3 bases are TGCGCCAGCAGCCAAGGATTCAGAACTGAGGCTTTCTTT. It is translated as CASSQGFRTEAFF.

The V and J genes are TRBV6-6 and TRBJ2-7; the D call may be TRBD1 or TRBD2 (5 bases each). The V end lost 5 bases, the J end lost 5 bases, and 16 bases lay between the germline ends. Germline CDR1 is MNHNY and CDR2 is SVGAGI (reference sequence). The CDR3 totals 14 residues. CDR3 bases: TGTGCCAGCAGTCACCGACAGAGAGGGGACGAGCAGTACTTC. Translation: CASSHRQRGDEQYF.

V usage is TRBV9 and J usage is TRBJ2-3, with TRBD2 as a possible D gene (6 bases). CDR1 and CDR2 from the germline V gene are SGDLS and YYNGEE. Trimming removed 2 bases from V and 0 bases from J, with 13 bases in between. The CDR3 runs to 16 residues. In DNA form, the CDR3 reads TGTGCCAGCAGCGTTACCTGGAGGGCGAGCACAGATACGCAGTATTTT. Translation gives CASSVTWRASTDTQYF.

This clone has only a few counts. This chain joins TRBV7-6 and TRBJ2-1; D gene uncertain. Per the germline V gene, CDR1 is SGHVS and CDR2 is FNYEAQ. Trimming left V 1 base short and J 7 bases short, with 2 bases between. The CDR3 runs 11 residues. This CDR3 reads CASSLGNEQFF. DNA of the CDR3: TGTGCCAGCAGCTTAGGAAATGAGCAGTTCTTC. Using reference TRBV7-6 and TRBJ2-1 for the parts outside the CDR3, the full variable domain is GAGVSQSPRYKVTKRGQDVALRCDPISGHVSLYWYRQALGQGPEFLTYFNYEAQQDKSGLPNDRFSAERPEGSISTLTIQRTEQRDSAMYRCASSLGNEQFFGPGTRLTVL.

The chain carries TRBV5-6 and TRBJ1-2; 7 bases agree with TRBD1. V trimming: 6 bases; J trimming: 4 bases; junction bases outside the gene matches: 15. This CDR3 has 16 amino acids. Germline lookup yields CDR1 SGHDT and CDR2 YYEEEE. The CDR3: CASKQGLAGDGYGYTF. The CDR3 DNA follows: TGTGCCAGCAAACAGGGGTTGGCAGGGGATGGCTATGGCTACACCTTC.

The CDR3 DNA reads as TGTGCCAGCAGTACCGGGACAGGGGCAGAAGCTTTCTTT. Its protein is CASSTGTGAEAFF. The chain uses TRBV6-6 and TRBJ1-1; 10 nucleotides align to TRBD1. The CDR3 consists of 13 residues. J was trimmed by 8 bases and V by 5 bases; bases with no gene match: 5. The V gene's germline CDR1 is MNHNY and CDR2 SVGAGI (reference sequence).

V is TRBV4-1 and J is TRBJ2-7, with TRBD1 matching over 8 bases. The trim removed 3 bases at V and 6 bases at J, leaving 7 bases unmatched. Germline CDR1 and CDR2: MGHRA and YSYEKL. CDR3 length: 14 residues. The CDR3, as DNA: TGCGCCAGCAGCCAGCCGGACAGGGTGGGCGAGCAGTACTTC. It encodes CASSQPDRVGEQYF.

As to this clone: Distinct nucleotide sequences in the sample also encode this CDR3. Here the CDR3 reads CASSRLVGGRQNTEAFF. CDR3 DNA sequence: TGTGCCAGCTCCCGTCTGGTTGGGGGGAGACAAAACACTGAAGCTTTCTTT. V is TRBV18 and J is TRBJ1-1, with D perhaps matching TRBD1 (5 bases). This CDR3 is built from 17 residues. The V and J ends lost 6 bases and 2 bases respectively, with 22 bases between them. CDR1 and CDR2 (germline): KGHSH, LQKENI. Filled out from reference TRBV18 and TRBJ1-1, the complete variable domain reads NAGVMQNPRHLVRRRGQEARLRCSPMKGHSHVYWYRQLPEEGLKFMVYLQKENIIDESGMPKERFSAEFPKEGPSILRIQQVVRGDSAAYFCASSRLVGGRQNTEAFFGQGTRLTVV.

The chain recombines TRBV7-2 with TRBJ1-2, with D possibly TRBD1 on 6 matching bases. V lost 3 bases, J lost 1 base, and 9 bases lay in between. The CDR3 is made up of 14 amino acids. Germline V gene lookup returns CDR1 SGHTA and CDR2 FQGNSA. CDR3 nucleotides: TGTGCCAGCAGCTTCCAAGGGGGTAACTATGGCTACACCTTC. It encodes CASSFQGGNYGYTF.

This chain uses TRBV27 with TRBJ2-2, with TRBD2 as a possible D gene (6 bases). Trimming took off 3 bases at V and 5 bases at J, with 19 bases between the two ends. Germline values: CDR1 MNHEY, CDR2 SMNVEV (reference sequence). CDR3 length equals 17 residues. The CDR3 loop reads CASSLEGPERPTGELFF. The DNA of the CDR3 is TGTGCCAGCAGTTTGGAGGGTCCGGAGAGGCCGACCGGGGAGCTGTTTTTT.

V gene TRBV4-3 combines with J gene TRBJ1-1; D is unresolved. This CDR3 spans 16 amino acids. Between the trimmed V and J ends, which lost 1 base and 4 bases, there was a span of 16 bases. Per the germline V gene, CDR1 is LGHNA and CDR2 is YSLEER. The CDR3 here is CASSQAPLQVATEAFF. CDR3 nucleotide sequence: TGCGCCAGCAGCCAAGCCCCCCTCCAGGTCGCCACTGAAGCTTTCTTT.

In this sample, this clone turned up once. The V gene is TRBV6-6, the J gene TRBJ2-3, with 7 bases lining up with TRBD1. This CDR3 comprises 15 residues. CDR1 is MNHNY and CDR2 is SVGAGI in the germline V gene (reference sequence). Trimming cost V 10 bases and J 2 bases; bases outside gene matches: 12. CDR3 in DNA: TGTGCCACCACCCGGAGAGGGACAGACACAGATACGCAGTATTTT. Protein: CATTRRGTDTDTQYF.